The 30 T cell receptor beta chains below were found in one sample sequenced in a study of blood T cells in healthy people across ages (dated by TCRdb to between 2014 and 2017). To prepare the library, 5' RACE was applied. Data came from an Illumina HiSeq 2500. A second PCR of roughly 7 to 11 cycles was performed with a sample-barcoded 5' primer and a J-beta primer mix. The public reads were reanalyzed by TCRdb: fastp trimming at Q25, MiXCR alignment, in-frame beta chains only. Rows with one shared CDR3 protein collapse into an entry with the most common genes and DNA. The sample includes some 1,000,000 distinct CDR3 sequences, with less than 25% observed a single time. Less than 0.75% of the sample lies in the top ten. These data were also reused for a study on T cells of mothers and their children.

Sample: blood. The receptors derive from a girl aged 2-15 years in good health.

In this sample, this clonotype turned up a few times. The chain couples TRBV6-2 or TRBV6-3 to TRBJ2-7, with D maybe TRBD2 (5 bases). The CDR3 consists of 13 residues. Trimming took 5 bases from V and 7 from J, leaving 15 bases between them. CDR1 is MNHEY, CDR2 SVGEGT, per germline. CDR3 protein: CASSLPVPGEQYF. For the CDR3, the DNA is TGTGCCAGCAGTCTACCGGTACCGGGGGAGCAGTACTTC.

This clonotype was seen only a few times. V and J are TRBV7-2 and TRBJ2-5; D is undetermined. The germline gives CDR1 SGHTA, CDR2 FQGNSA. Trimming removed 5 bases from V and 5 bases from J, with 12 bases in between. The CDR3 is 13 residues long. CDR3 sequence reads: CASSRRLRETQYF. Written as DNA, the CDR3 is TGTGCCAGCAGCCGAAGGTTACGGGAGACCCAGTACTTC.

V usage is TRBV29-1 and J usage is TRBJ2-1; the D is unclear. There are 13 residues in the CDR3. Germline loops: CDR1 SQVTM, CDR2 ANQGSEA. Trimming shortened V by 2 bases and J by 1 base, and 6 bases separated the two germline ends. The CDR3 sequence is CSVEHGSYNEQFF. The CDR3 DNA sequence: TGCAGCGTTGAACATGGGTCCTACAATGAGCAGTTCTTC.

V and J are TRBV7-3 and TRBJ2-5; a weak D match, TRBD2 (5 bases). V was shortened by 0 bases and J by 7 bases, with 12 bases between the two germline ends. Germline-derived CDR1 and CDR2 are SGHTA and FQGTGA. The CDR3 totals 14 residues. DNA for the CDR3: TGTGCCAGCAGCTTAACGGAGGCCTTTGCGACCCAGTACTTC. Translated: CASSLTEAFATQYF.

This clonotype was counted only a few times. The rearrangement uses TRBV4-3 and TRBJ2-3; D gene ambiguous. Trimming removed 0 bases from V and 5 bases from J, with 12 bases in between. The germline V gene encodes CDR1 LGHNA and CDR2 YSLEER. The CDR3 contains 15 residues. The CDR3 loop reads CASSQDSEVIDTQYF. In DNA, the CDR3 is TGCGCCAGCAGCCAAGATTCAGAGGTGATAGATACGCAGTATTTT.

This clonotype showed up just a few times. The V gene is TRBV11-2, the J gene TRBJ2-5; maybe TRBD2 (7 bases). This CDR3 contains 16 residues. Germline lookup yields CDR1 SGHAT and CDR2 FQNNGV. Deletions cut 1 base from V and 4 bases from J, with 16 bases between. This CDR3 is CASSLVDGGLRETQYF. CDR3 in DNA: TGTGCCAGCAGCTTAGTTGACGGGGGGCTGCGAGAGACCCAGTACTTC.

CDR3 protein: CASSLAMGRSGYEQYF. CDR3 DNA sequence: TGCGCCAGCAGCTTGGCCATGGGGCGAAGCGGCTACGAGCAGTACTTC. This sequence joins TRBV5-1 and TRBJ2-1; D tentatively reads TRBD1 or TRBD2 (5 bases each). The closer fit of TRBJ2-7 to the DNA end suggests the J call may be wrong. Germline assignment: CDR1 SGHRS and CDR2 YFSETQ. The CDR3 runs to 16 residues.

This clonotype has a handful of counts. This sequence joins TRBV20-1 and TRBJ2-7, with 7 bases lining up with TRBD2. This CDR3 has 13 amino acids. CDR1 and CDR2 from the germline V gene are DFQATT and SNEGSKA (reference sequence). Germline trimming cut 3 bases from V and 4 bases from J; bases unmatched to any gene: 6. The CDR3 DNA sequence: TGCAGTGCTAGTGCTAGCGGACGGTACGAGCAGTACTTC. Its translation: CSASASGRYEQYF.

V is TRBV24-1 and J is TRBJ1-1; 8 bases match TRBD1. The germline V gene has CDR1 KGHDR and CDR2 SFDVKD. The CDR3 spans 16 residues. After removal of 4 bases from V and 3 bases from J, the junction contained 9 bases not matched to a gene. CDR3 bases: TGTGCCACCAGTGACCCCACTCGGACAGGGTACACTGAAGCTTTCTTT. Protein sequence: CATSDPTRTGYTEAFF.

The J gene is TRBJ2-3, the V gene TRBV4-2; D is uncertain. Trimming shortened V by 1 base and J by 2 bases, and 10 bases separated the two germline ends. The germline V gene has CDR1 LGHNA and CDR2 YNFKEQ. CDR3 length equals 15 residues. This CDR3 is CASSQGRIFTDTQYF. The CDR3 DNA is TGTGCCAGCAGCCAAGGGCGCATCTTCACAGATACGCAGTATTTT.

The chain couples TRBV28 to TRBJ2-1, with 7 bases fitting TRBD1. CDR1 is MDHEN, CDR2 SYDVKM, per germline. The CDR3 extends over 13 amino acids. With 7 bases clipped from V and 7 bases from J, the junction kept 7 bases outside the gene matches. The CDR3 DNA follows: TGTGCCAGCATGACAGGGTTAAGAAATGAGCAGTTCTTC. The encoded protein is CASMTGLRNEQFF.

The chain joins TRBV9 to TRBJ2-7; D is perhaps TRBD1 (5 bases). Germline V gene data show CDR1 as SGDLS and CDR2 as YYNGEE. This CDR3 is built from 16 residues. The V end was cut by 3 bases, the J end by 1 base, with 17 bases between. CDR3 coding DNA: TGTGCCAGCAGCGCGCGTCAGGGCCCATGGTCCTACGAGCAGTACTTC. It encodes CASSARQGPWSYEQYF.

The chain has TRBV7-2 and TRBJ2-7, with D possibly matching TRBD1 (5 bases). The germline V gene has CDR1 SGHTA and CDR2 FQGNSA. The CDR3 is made up of 16 amino acids. V was cut by 0 bases and J by 0 bases, with 12 bases left in between. The CDR3 sequence is CASSLAQGMSSYEQYF. The CDR3 coding sequence is TGTGCCAGCAGCTTAGCCCAGGGAATGTCCTCCTACGAGCAGTACTTC.

The chain links TRBV7-3 to TRBJ2-5; 7 bases map to TRBD2. The J call may be wrong; the DNA end is better matched by TRBJ2-1. This CDR3 region has 15 residues. Germline V lookup: CDR1 SGHTA, CDR2 FQGTGA. The CDR3: CASSLWAGEVYEQFF. In DNA, the CDR3 is TGTGCCAGCAGCTTATGGGCGGGAGAGGTGTATGAGCAGTTCTTC.

This clonotype is a singleton in its sample. A much larger clone sits a single nucleotide away, making a read error possible. The chain couples TRBV10-1 to TRBJ2-7; possibly TRBD1 for D (6 bases). Trimming took 10 bases from V and 10 from J, leaving 17 bases between them. Germline V gene data show CDR1 as WNHNN and CDR2 as SYGVQD (reference sequence). This CDR3 is built from 11 residues. Here the CDR3 reads CAIASGQEQYF. The CDR3 DNA follows: TGCGCCATTGCTTCGGGACAAGAACAGTACTTC.

The J gene is TRBJ2-5, the V gene TRBV12-3 or TRBV12-4; D uncertain. Judging by the DNA end, TRBJ2-1 fits better; the J call may be wrong. The CDR3 totals 12 residues. This chain's CDR3 is CASSLILYEQFF. The CDR3 DNA reads TGTGCCAGCAGTTTAATCCTTTATGAGCAGTTCTTC.

The chain carries TRBV5-6 and TRBJ2-6, with D possibly TRBD2 on 6 matching bases. Germline V CDR1 and CDR2: SGHDT, YYEEEE. The V end was cut by 7 bases, the J end by 0 bases, with 11 bases between. The CDR3 length is 15 residues. Here the CDR3 DNA reads TGTGCCAGCGCAAGCGGGTCCTCTGGGGCCAACGTCCTGACTTTC. It codes for CASASGSSGANVLTF.

There are a few counts of this clonotype. V is TRBV6-2 or TRBV6-3 and J is TRBJ1-5; D is uncertain. The germline CDR1 and CDR2 sequences are MNHEY and SVGEGT. Trimming left V 2 bases short and J 2 bases short, with 10 bases between. CDR3 size: 15 residues. This CDR3 is CASSYTIEGNQPQHF. The DNA of the CDR3 is TGTGCCAGCAGTTACACTATTGAAGGCAATCAGCCCCAGCATTTT.

V and J are TRBV7-9 and TRBJ2-5, with no clear D. The DNA end favors TRBJ2-1, so the J call may be wrong. CDR3 size: 15 residues. Germline V lookup: CDR1 SEHNR, CDR2 FQNEAQ (reference sequence). CDR3 DNA sequence: TGTGCCAGCAGCTTTGGAGACGAGCCCATCAATGAGCAGTTCTTC. This codes for CASSFGDEPINEQFF.

The V call is TRBV7-2, the J call TRBJ1-1, with D possibly TRBD1 on 5 matching bases. CDR3 length equals 14 residues. The V gene's germline CDR1 is SGHTA and CDR2 FQGNSA. V was cut by 1 base and J by 5 bases, with 11 bases left in between. CDR3 amino acids: CASSLDEGWTEAFF. The DNA of the CDR3 is TGTGCCAGCAGCTTAGATGAGGGGTGGACTGAAGCTTTCTTT.

This clonotype occurred a few times. One junction end disagrees with the germline gene, perhaps due to a read error. The chain joins TRBV12-3 or TRBV12-4 to TRBJ2-5, with a tentative D call TRBD2 (5 bases). This CDR3 comprises 14 residues. Written as DNA, the CDR3 is TGTGCCTGCAGAAGGACTCGGATTGGGGAGACCCAGTACTTC. This codes for CACRRTRIGETQYF.

This clonotype appeared a few times. The chain links TRBV20-1 to TRBJ1-6; TRBD1 agrees at 8 bases. The CDR3 is 13 amino acids. Germline assignment: CDR1 DFQATT and CDR2 SNEGSKA (reference sequence). Trimming at V came to 3 bases and at J to 9 bases, leaving 4 bases not matched to a gene. Here the CDR3 reads CSARTGEGSPLHF. The CDR3, as DNA: TGCAGTGCTAGGACAGGGGAAGGTTCACCCCTCCACTTT.

This clonotype has a handful of counts. CDR3 amino acids: CASRGERDTYEQYF. DNA for the CDR3: TGCGCCAGCAGAGGGGAACGGGACACCTACGAGCAGTACTTC. The J gene is TRBJ2-7, the V gene TRBV5-1, with TRBD1 as a possible D gene (6 bases). V lost 5 bases to trimming and J lost 2 bases, with 14 bases between them. This CDR3 has 14 residues. Germline values: CDR1 SGHRS, CDR2 YFSETQ.

The J gene is TRBJ2-1, the V gene TRBV6-6; perhaps TRBD1 as D (5 bases). Germline V gene data show CDR1 as MNHNY and CDR2 as SVGAGI (reference sequence). Trimming stripped 1 base from V and 8 bases from J, with 6 bases between. The CDR3 has 12 amino acids. The CDR3 protein is CASSYWGDEQFF. The CDR3 nucleotides are TGTGCCAGCAGTTACTGGGGCGATGAGCAGTTCTTC.

This sequence joins TRBV20-1 and TRBJ1-3; D ambiguous. With 0 bases removed from V and 3 bases from J, the gap between germline ends came to 18 bases. Germline CDR1 is DFQATT and CDR2 is SNEGSKA (reference sequence). The CDR3 length is 17 residues. CDR3 sequence: CSARDPSNSPHGNTIYF. CDR3 in DNA: TGCAGTGCTAGAGATCCCTCAAACAGTCCACATGGAAACACCATATATTTT.

Only a few counts were recorded for this clonotype. The chain combines TRBV11-3 with TRBJ2-7, with D perhaps TRBD2 (6 bases). Trimming shortened V by 2 bases and J by 3 bases, and 11 bases separated the two germline ends. Germline V gene sequence: CDR1 SGHNT, CDR2 YENEEA. This CDR3 contains 14 residues. CDR3 in amino acids: CASSLPGDLYEQYF. The CDR3, as DNA: TGTGCCAGCAGCTTACCGGGGGACCTCTACGAGCAGTACTTC.

This clonotype was counted between two and nine times. The CDR3 region is CASSLWVAHEQYF. Here the CDR3 DNA reads TGTGCCAGCAGTTTGTGGGTCGCCCACGAGCAGTACTTC. The chain employs TRBV12-3 or TRBV12-4 and TRBJ2-5, with no clear D. Judging by the DNA end, TRBJ2-7 fits better; the J call may be wrong. This CDR3 is 13 amino acids long.

This sequence joins TRBV25-1 and TRBJ1-2; D perhaps matches TRBD1 (6 bases). Germline V CDR1 and CDR2: MGHDK, SYGVNS. CDR3 length: 15 amino acids. The V gene lost 3 bases and the J gene lost 8 bases, with 19 bases spanning the gap. In DNA form, the CDR3 reads TGTGCCAGCAGTGACCGGGACAAGGAGTATGGGGGCTACACCTTC. Protein: CASSDRDKEYGGYTF.

This clonotype was seen a few times. The chain links TRBV11-2 to TRBJ2-1, with D perhaps matching TRBD2 (6 bases). V shed 5 bases and J shed 4 bases, with 15 bases lying between them. The CDR3 is 15 residues long. CDR1 is SGHAT, CDR2 FQNNGV, per germline. The CDR3 protein is CASSRRDSGYNEQFF. DNA for the CDR3: TGTGCCAGCAGCAGGCGGGATTCGGGTTACAATGAGCAGTTCTTC. The entire variable domain, with the rest obtained from reference TRBV11-2 and TRBJ2-1, is as follows: EAGVAQSPRYKIIEKRQSVAFWCNPISGHATLYWYQQILGQGPKLLIQFQNNGVVDDSQLPKDRFSAERLKGVDSTLKIQPAKLEDSAVYLCASSRRDSGYNEQFFGPGTRLTVL.

This clonotype has more than one count but fewer than ten. The chain is built from TRBV29-1 and TRBJ2-2, with a tentative D call TRBD2 (5 bases). The CDR3 runs 13 residues. Deletions cut 5 bases from V and 2 bases from J, with 9 bases between. Looked up from germline, CDR1 is SQVTM and CDR2 is ANQGSEA. For the CDR3, the DNA is TGCAGCGTTTCGGACTCCAACACCGGGGAGCTGTTTTTT. The encoded protein is CSVSDSNTGELFF.